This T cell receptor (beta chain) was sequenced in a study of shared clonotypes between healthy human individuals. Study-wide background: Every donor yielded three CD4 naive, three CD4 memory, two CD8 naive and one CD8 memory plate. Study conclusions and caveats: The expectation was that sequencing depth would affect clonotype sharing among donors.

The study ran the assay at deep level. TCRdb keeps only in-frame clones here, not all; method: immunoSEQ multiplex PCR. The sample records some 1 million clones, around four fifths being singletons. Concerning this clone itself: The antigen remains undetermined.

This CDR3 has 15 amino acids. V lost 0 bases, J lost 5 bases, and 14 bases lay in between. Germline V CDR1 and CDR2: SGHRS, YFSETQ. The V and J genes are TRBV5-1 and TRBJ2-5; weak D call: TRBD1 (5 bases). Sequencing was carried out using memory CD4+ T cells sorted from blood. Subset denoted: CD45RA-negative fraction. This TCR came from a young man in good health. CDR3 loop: CASSLAGRVGETQYF. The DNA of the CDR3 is TGCGCCAGCAGCTTGGCGGGCAGGGTGGGGGAGACCCAGTACTTC. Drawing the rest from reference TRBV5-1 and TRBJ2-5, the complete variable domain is KAGVTQTPRYLIKTRGQQVTLSCSPISGHRSVSWYQQTPGQGLQFLFEYFSETQRNKGNFPGRFSGRQFSNSRSEMNVSTLELGDSALYLCASSLAGRVGETQYFGPGTRLLVL.